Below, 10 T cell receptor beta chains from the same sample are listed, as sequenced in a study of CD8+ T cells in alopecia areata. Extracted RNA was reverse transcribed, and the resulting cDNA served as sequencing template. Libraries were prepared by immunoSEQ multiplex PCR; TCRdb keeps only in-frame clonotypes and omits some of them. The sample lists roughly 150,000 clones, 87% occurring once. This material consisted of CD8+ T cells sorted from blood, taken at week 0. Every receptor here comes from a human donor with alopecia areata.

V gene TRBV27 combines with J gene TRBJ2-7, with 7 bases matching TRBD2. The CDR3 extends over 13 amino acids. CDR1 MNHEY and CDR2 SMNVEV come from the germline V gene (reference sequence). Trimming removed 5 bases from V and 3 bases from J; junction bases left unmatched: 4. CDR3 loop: CASSLAADYEQYF. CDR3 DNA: TGTGCCAGCAGTCTAGCGGCGGACTACGAGCAGTACTTC.

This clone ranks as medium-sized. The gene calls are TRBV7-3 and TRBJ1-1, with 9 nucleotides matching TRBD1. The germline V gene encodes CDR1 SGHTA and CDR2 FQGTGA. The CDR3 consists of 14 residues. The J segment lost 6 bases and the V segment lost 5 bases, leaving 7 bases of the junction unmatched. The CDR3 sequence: CASSRGQGRAEAFF. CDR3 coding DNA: TGTGCCAGCAGCCGCGGACAGGGGAGAGCTGAAGCTTTCTTT.

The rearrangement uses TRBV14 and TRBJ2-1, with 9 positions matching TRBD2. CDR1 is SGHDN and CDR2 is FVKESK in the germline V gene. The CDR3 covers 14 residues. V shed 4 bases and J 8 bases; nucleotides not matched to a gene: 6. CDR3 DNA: TGTGCCAGCAGCCTGGGACTAGCTGTCGATGAGCAGTTCTTC. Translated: CASSLGLAVDEQFF.

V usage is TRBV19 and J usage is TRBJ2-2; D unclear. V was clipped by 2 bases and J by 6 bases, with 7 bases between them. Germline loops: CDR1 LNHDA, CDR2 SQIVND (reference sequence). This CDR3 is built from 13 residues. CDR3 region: CASSISTSGELFF. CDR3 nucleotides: TGTGCCAGTAGTATAAGCACGTCCGGGGAGCTGTTTTTT.

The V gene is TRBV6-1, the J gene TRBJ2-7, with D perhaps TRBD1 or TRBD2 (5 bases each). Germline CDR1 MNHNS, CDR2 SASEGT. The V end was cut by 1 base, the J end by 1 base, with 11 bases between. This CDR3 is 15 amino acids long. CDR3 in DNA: TGTGCCAGCAGTGAAGTCGGGACCGCGTCCTACGAGCAGTACTTC. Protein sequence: CASSEVGTASYEQYF.

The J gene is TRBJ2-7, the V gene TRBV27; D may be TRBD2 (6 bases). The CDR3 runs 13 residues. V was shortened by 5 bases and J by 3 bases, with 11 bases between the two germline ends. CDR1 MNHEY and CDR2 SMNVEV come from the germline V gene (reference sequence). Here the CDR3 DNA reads TGTGCCAGCAGTCCGCGGGATGACTACGAGCAGTACTTC. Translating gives CASSPRDDYEQYF.

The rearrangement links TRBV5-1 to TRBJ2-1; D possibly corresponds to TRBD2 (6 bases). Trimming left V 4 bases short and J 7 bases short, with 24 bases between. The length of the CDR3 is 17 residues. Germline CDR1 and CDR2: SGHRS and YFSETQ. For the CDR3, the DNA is TGCGCCAGCAGCACTGACCCCCGCGGGGATCTAAGTAATGAGCAGTTCTTC. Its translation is CASSTDPRGDLSNEQFF.

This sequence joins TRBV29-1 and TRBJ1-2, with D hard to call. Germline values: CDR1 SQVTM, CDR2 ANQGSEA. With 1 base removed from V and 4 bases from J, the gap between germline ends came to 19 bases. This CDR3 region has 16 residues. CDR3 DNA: TGCAGCGTTGAAGTTGGGAGTGGGCCAAGACGCTATGGCTACACCTTC. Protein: CSVEVGSGPRRYGYTF.

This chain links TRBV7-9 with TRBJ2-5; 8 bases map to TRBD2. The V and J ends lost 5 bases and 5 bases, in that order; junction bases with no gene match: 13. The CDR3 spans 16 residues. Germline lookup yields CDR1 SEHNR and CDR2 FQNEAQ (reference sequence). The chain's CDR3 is CASSPRGGGILETQYF. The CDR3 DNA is TGTGCCAGCAGCCCTCGGGGGGGAGGGATTCTGGAGACCCAGTACTTC.

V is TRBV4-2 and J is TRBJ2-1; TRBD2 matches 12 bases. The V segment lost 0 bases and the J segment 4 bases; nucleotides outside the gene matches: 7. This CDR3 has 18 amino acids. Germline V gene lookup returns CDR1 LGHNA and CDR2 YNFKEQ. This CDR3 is CASSQDGLAGGLYNEQFF. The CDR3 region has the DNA TGTGCCAGCAGCCAAGATGGGCTAGCGGGGGGGCTTTACAATGAGCAGTTCTTC.